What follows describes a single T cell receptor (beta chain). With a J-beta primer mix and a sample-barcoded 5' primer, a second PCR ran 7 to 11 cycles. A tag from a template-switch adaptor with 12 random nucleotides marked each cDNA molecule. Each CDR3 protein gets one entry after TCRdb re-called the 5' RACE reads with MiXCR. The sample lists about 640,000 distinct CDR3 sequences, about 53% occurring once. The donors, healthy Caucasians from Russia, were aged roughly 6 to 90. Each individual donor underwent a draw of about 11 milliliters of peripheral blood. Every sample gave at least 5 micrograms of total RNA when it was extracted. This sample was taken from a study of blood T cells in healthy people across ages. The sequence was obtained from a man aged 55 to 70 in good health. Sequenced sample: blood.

The CDR3 spells CAISESGASETQYF. Written as DNA, the CDR3 is TGTGCCATCAGTGAGTCCGGAGCATCGGAGACCCAGTACTTC. The chain recombines TRBV10-3 with TRBJ2-5; D call uncertain. The CDR3 sequence is 14 residues long. Per germline, CDR1 ENHRY and CDR2 SYGVKD. The V and J ends lost 0 bases and 5 bases respectively, with 10 bases between them.